Sequencing of this TCR beta chain was carried out in a study of T cell responses to AZD1222 COVID-19 vaccine. This clone was seen many times. What it binds is unknown. Study-wide results and limits: Reports indicate that nearly half of spike-specific TCRs are directed at unmutated variant regions. Sampling that yielded the repertoires occurred only after the peak T cell response. White British donors predominated, females outnumbered males, and clonal diversity was possibly underestimated.

TCRdb's copy holds only in-frame clones and misses some; the assay was immunoSEQ multiplex PCR. The sample includes 130,000 to 150,000 clones, around 93% of them seen just once. The CDR3 spans 12 residues. Trimming shortened V by 2 bases and J by 5 bases, and 7 bases separated the two germline ends. CDR1 is SQVTM, CDR2 ANQGSEA, per germline. The starting material was peripheral blood, obtained 28 days after the second AZD1222 dose. This TCR was recovered from an adult who received the AZD1222 COVID-19 vaccine. The chain couples TRBV29-1 to TRBJ2-1; no firm D call. CDR3 sequence reads: CSVEPRDNEQFF. DNA of the CDR3: TGCAGCGTTGAACCTCGCGACAATGAGCAGTTCTTC.